A single sample is the source of the 23 T cell receptor beta chains below, sequenced in a study of cytomegalovirus exposure and HLA in healthy donors. The PCR contained 60 Vbeta and 13 Jbeta primers. Sequenced by immunoSEQ multiplex PCR; TCRdb stores in-frame clones only, minus some. The table records over 100,000 clones, roughly three quarters of them present only once. The sample consisted of PBMCs. The receptors here all came from a male donor in good health and CMV-seropositive.

The gene calls are TRBV30 and TRBJ1-3; D is possibly TRBD1 (5 bases). The CDR3 sequence is 14 residues long. Trimming took 2 bases from V and 3 from J, leaving 11 bases between them. Germline values: CDR1 GTSNPN, CDR2 SVGIG (reference sequence). The CDR3 here is CAWSFSGVGNTIYF. DNA for the CDR3: TGTGCCTGGAGTTTCTCGGGGGTTGGAAACACCATATATTTT.

The genes are TRBV7-2 and TRBJ2-3, with TRBD2 identical over 9 bases. Per the germline V gene, CDR1 is SGHTA and CDR2 is FQGNSA. The CDR3 runs to 14 residues. The junction had 9 bases not matched to a gene; V was cut back by 0 bases and J by 14 bases. The CDR3 nucleotides read TGTGCCAGCAGCTTAGCGGGTCTAGCGGGAAGTCTGTATTTT. This encodes CASSLAGLAGSLYF.

The rearrangement joins TRBV29-1 to TRBJ2-7; the match to TRBD2 covers 12 bases. There are 14 residues in the CDR3. After removal of 5 bases from V and 4 bases from J, the junction contained 6 bases not matched to a gene. Germline V CDR1 and CDR2: SQVTM, ANQGSEA. CDR3: CSVQTSGSGYEQYF. CDR3 DNA sequence: TGCAGCGTTCAGACTAGCGGGAGTGGGTACGAGCAGTACTTC.

The chain has TRBV7-2 and TRBJ2-7; 8 bases fit TRBD1. The CDR3 runs to 14 residues. CDR1 and CDR2 (germline): SGHTA, FQGNSA. J lost 6 bases, V lost 4 bases, and 8 bases had no gene match. The CDR3 DNA sequence: TGTGCCAGCAGCTCCGACAGGGGTCAAGGCGAGCAGTACTTC. This encodes CASSSDRGQGEQYF.

V gene TRBV18 combines with J gene TRBJ2-7; 9 bases are a match to TRBD2. The CDR3 contains 16 residues. The germline V gene encodes CDR1 KGHSH and CDR2 LQKENI. Losses at the gene ends were 0 bases for V and 5 bases for J; bases not matched to a gene: 8. CDR3 sequence reads: CASSPPIGLASDEQYF. CDR3 coding DNA: TGTGCCAGCTCACCACCGATCGGACTAGCGAGCGACGAGCAGTACTTC.

This chain uses TRBV9 with TRBJ1-6; D unclear. CDR1 is SGDLS and CDR2 is YYNGEE in the germline V gene. This CDR3 has 13 amino acids. Trimming stripped 2 bases from V and 10 bases from J, with 10 bases between. CDR3 in amino acids: CASSVLLGSPLHF. CDR3 nucleotide sequence: TGTGCCAGCAGCGTTCTCTTGGGCTCACCCCTCCACTTT.

This chain links TRBV7-2 with TRBJ2-4; 9 nucleotides match TRBD1. V gave up 0 bases and J gave up 13 bases; unmatched junction bases: 13. Germline V CDR1 and CDR2: SGHTA, FQGNSA. This CDR3 comprises 16 residues. The CDR3, as DNA: TGTGCCAGCAGCTTAGCGGGACAGGGAGTAACCCCCCGCCAGTACTTC. Its protein is CASSLAGQGVTPRQYF. Looking up the rest from reference TRBV7-2 and TRBJ2-4 gives the full variable domain: GAGVSQSPSNKVTEKGKDVELRCDPISGHTALYWYRQSLGQGLEFLIYFQGNSAPDKSGLPSDRFSAERTGGSVSTLTIQRTQQEDSAVYLCASSLAGQGVTPRQYFGAGTRLSVL.

This sequence joins TRBV6-6 and TRBJ2-1; D is unclear. The V and J ends lost 2 bases and 0 bases respectively, with 8 bases between them. The CDR3 contains 15 residues. The germline gives CDR1 MNHNY, CDR2 SVGAGI (reference sequence). The CDR3 sequence is CASSYPSSSYNEQFF. In DNA, the CDR3 is TGTGCCAGCAGTTACCCGTCGAGCTCCTACAATGAGCAGTTCTTC.

The J gene is TRBJ1-2, the V gene TRBV25-1, with 10 bases identical to TRBD1. Per the germline V gene, CDR1 is MGHDK and CDR2 is SYGVNS. After removal of 3 bases from V and 7 bases from J, the junction contained 8 bases not matched to a gene. The CDR3 has 15 residues. The CDR3: CASSDGDRGMSGYTF. DNA for the CDR3: TGTGCCAGCAGTGATGGGGACAGGGGCATGAGTGGCTACACCTTC.

This chain uses TRBV28 with TRBJ1-2; D remains ambiguous. This CDR3 region has 12 residues. The ends were cut back, 8 bases at V and 8 bases at J, with 15 bases in the middle. CDR1 and CDR2 (germline): MDHEN, SYDVKM. The CDR3 DNA reads TGTGCCAGCTCGATCGGGGTTCGGGGCTACACCTTC. It translates to CASSIGVRGYTF.

J is TRBJ2-1 and V is TRBV5-6; D remains unclear. Per germline, CDR1 SGHDT and CDR2 YYEEEE. The CDR3 covers 12 residues. The germline V and J ends were trimmed by 2 bases and 3 bases, with 3 bases remaining between them. CDR3 region: CASSFHYNEQFF. CDR3 coding DNA: TGTGCCAGCAGCTTTCACTACAATGAGCAGTTCTTC. The entire variable domain, with the rest obtained from reference TRBV5-6 and TRBJ2-1, is as follows: DAGVTQSPTHLIKTRGQQVTLRCSPKSGHDTVSWYQQALGQGPQFIFQYYEEEERQRGNFPDRFSGHQFPNYSSELNVNALLLGDSALYLCASSFHYNEQFFGPGTRLTVL.

V and J are TRBV18 and TRBJ1-1; possibly TRBD1 for D (5 bases). The CDR3 is 14 residues long. The germline gives CDR1 KGHSH, CDR2 LQKENI. CDR3 in amino acids: CVASPTQGNTEAFF. As DNA, the CDR3 is TGTGTGGCTTCTCCCACGCAGGGGAACACTGAAGCTTTCTTT.

V is TRBV19 and J is TRBJ2-1; 11 bases map to TRBD1. The V segment lost 5 bases and the J segment 6 bases; nucleotides outside the gene matches: 6. Germline V CDR1 and CDR2: LNHDA, SQIVND (reference sequence). The CDR3 is made up of 15 amino acids. CDR3 sequence: CASSLPGTGGNEQFF. The CDR3 DNA reads as TGTGCCAGTAGTCTACCAGGGACAGGGGGCAATGAGCAGTTCTTC.

DNA for the CDR3: TGTGCCAGCAGCTTAGCGAGAGGGGTCCGCGGGAGCTCCTACAATGAGCAGTTCTTC. This gives the protein CASSLARGVRGSSYNEQFF. The chain links TRBV7-9 to TRBJ2-1; 7 bases line up with TRBD2. The germline CDR1 and CDR2 sequences are SEHNR and FQNEAQ (reference sequence). The CDR3 extends over 19 amino acids. V lost 0 bases to trimming and J lost 0 bases; unmatched junction nucleotides: 11.

V is TRBV27 and J is TRBJ2-7; TRBD2 matches 13 bases. CDR3 length equals 15 residues. CDR1 and CDR2 from the germline V gene are MNHEY and SMNVEV (reference sequence). V lost 5 bases to trimming and J lost 4 bases; unmatched junction nucleotides: 5. The CDR3, as DNA: TGTGCCAGCAGTCTCTGGACTAGCGGGAGTTACGAGCAGTACTTC. This gives the protein CASSLWTSGSYEQYF.

With regard to this clone: Mismatch with germline at one junction end may stem from a read error. The chain uses TRBV4-1 and TRBJ2-5, with 8 bases matching TRBD2. The germline CDR1 and CDR2 sequences are MGHRA and YSYEKL. The CDR3 extends over 17 amino acids. The CDR3 sequence: CASSHWGLEGQQGTQYF. The CDR3 bases are TGCGCCAGCAGCCATTGGGGACTAGAGGGGCAACAAGGGACCCAGTACTTC.

The chain joins TRBV28 to TRBJ2-3, with TRBD1 matching 8 bases. CDR1 is MDHEN, CDR2 SYDVKM, per germline. Unmatched junction bases numbered 2, after V lost 5 bases and J lost 1 base. This CDR3 has 14 residues. CDR3 loop: CASSPTGGTDTQYF. The CDR3 DNA follows: TGTGCCAGCAGTCCGACAGGGGGCACAGATACGCAGTATTTT.

V gene TRBV28 combines with J gene TRBJ2-1; TRBD1 matches 7 bases. The CDR3 totals 14 residues. Trimming removed 10 bases from V and 6 bases from J; junction bases left unmatched: 12. Germline V gene lookup returns CDR1 MDHEN and CDR2 SYDVKM. The CDR3 spells CATRGTVGANEQFF. The CDR3 DNA sequence: TGTGCCACCCGAGGGACAGTTGGGGCCAATGAGCAGTTCTTC.

The chain carries TRBV2 and TRBJ2-7; D uncertain. CDR1 SNHLY and CDR2 FYNNEI come from the germline V gene. This CDR3 region has 11 residues. V lost 8 bases to trimming and J lost 0 bases, with 5 bases between them. The CDR3 protein is CASFYSYEQYF. CDR3 sequence (DNA): TGTGCCAGCTTCTACTCCTACGAGCAGTACTTC.

The V and J genes are TRBV5-1 and TRBJ2-5, with 14 nucleotides matching TRBD2. Trimming cost V 6 bases and J 2 bases; bases outside gene matches: 9. CDR1 is SGHRS, CDR2 YFSETQ, per germline. CDR3 length: 17 residues. The CDR3 DNA reads TGCGCCAGCACCGGGACTAGCGGGAGACCGGGGCAAGAGACCCAGTACTTC. It specifies CASTGTSGRPGQETQYF.

The CDR3 region has the DNA TGTGCCAGCAGCCCAGGTTACGAGCAGTACTTC. It specifies CASSPGYEQYF. This sequence joins TRBV11-2 and TRBJ2-7; D unresolved. Trimming left V 5 bases short and J 4 bases short, with 6 bases between. The CDR3 consists of 11 residues. Germline values: CDR1 SGHAT, CDR2 FQNNGV.

The genes are TRBV5-1 and TRBJ2-1, with 8 bases identical to TRBD2. V dropped 1 base and J dropped 2; count of bases not matched to a gene: 5. The length of the CDR3 is 16 residues. Germline V lookup: CDR1 SGHRS, CDR2 YFSETQ. This CDR3 is CASSLLAGGTYNEQFF. The CDR3 DNA is TGCGCCAGCAGCTTGCTCGCGGGAGGTACCTACAATGAGCAGTTCTTC. The variable domain in full, completed from reference TRBV5-1 and TRBJ2-1, reads KAGVTQTPRYLIKTRGQQVTLSCSPISGHRSVSWYQQTPGQGLQFLFEYFSETQRNKGNFPGRFSGRQFSNSRSEMNVSTLELGDSALYLCASSLLAGGTYNEQFFGPGTRLTVL.

This chain links TRBV27 with TRBJ2-5, with D maybe TRBD2 (7 bases). CDR1 MNHEY and CDR2 SMNVEV come from the germline V gene (reference sequence). The CDR3 is 15 residues long. V was shortened by 0 bases and J by 5 bases, with 13 bases between the two germline ends. CDR3 nucleotide sequence: TGTGCCAGCAGTTTATCCGGCGGGGGACACGAGACCCAGTACTTC. It translates to CASSLSGGGHETQYF.